This T cell receptor beta chain was found in a study of prognosis after radiotherapy for stage I lung cancer. The wider study: The patients comprised approximately twelve men and about six women, spanning ages about 53 to 90 and having a median of about 70 years. Study-level results: Stereotactic body radiation therapy was followed by fewer unique TCR clones, median 10,088 versus 6,861. Patients who had metastases reportedly showed TRBV and TRBJ gene usage that varied from that of patients who did not.

Starting from genomic DNA, TCR beta CDR3 was amplified through two-round multiplex PCR. Amplification in first-round PCR relied on primers specific to each TRBV and TRBJ gene. MiXCR, applied by TCRdb to the multiplex PCR reads, yields one record per CDR3 protein. The sample consists of about 22,000 distinct CDR3 sequences, around 45% of them appearing once. With two time points in the design, roughly 5.7 milliliters of peripheral blood were drawn at each one. There are 12 residues in the CDR3. Between the trimmed V and J ends, which lost 4 bases and 7 bases, there was a span of 10 bases. Per germline, CDR1 SGHNT and CDR2 YYREEE (reference sequence). This clonotype was found many times. Its target is not known.

The sequences come from PBMCs, collected before or after stereotactic body radiation therapy (not recorded which). The receptor was isolated from a donor aged 50 or older with non-small cell lung cancer. V usage is TRBV5-4 and J usage is TRBJ2-3; D gene ambiguous. The CDR3 loop reads CASSLDSYTQYF. CDR3 bases: TGTGCCAGCAGCCTCGACTCGTATACGCAGTATTTT. The whole variable domain, remainder taken from reference TRBV5-4 and TRBJ2-3, is ETGVTQSPTHLIKTRGQQVTLRCSSQSGHNTVSWYQQALGQGPQFIFQYYREEENGRGNFPPRFSGLQFPNYSSELNVNALELDDSALYLCASSLDSYTQYFGPGTRLTVL.